This T cell receptor (beta chain) derives from a study of T cell repertoires in cytomegalovirus infection. This clonotype showed up many times. TCRdb itself ran the reads through MiXCR, one entry per CDR3 protein. The data show approximately 320,000 distinct CDR3 sequences, over 7.5% seen once. The sequenced material came from PBMCs. This TCR derives from a human donor in good health (CMV status not recorded). Some clones in this sample may be carry-over from other donors' samples.

CDR3 DNA sequence: TGTGCCAGCAGGACAAGTGGTCGGAACACTGAAGCTTTCTTT. This sequence encodes CASRTSGRNTEAFF. The rearrangement uses TRBV28 and TRBJ1-1; D ambiguous. Germline V CDR1 and CDR2: MDHEN, SYDVKM. Trimming removed 6 bases from V and 1 base from J, with 12 bases in between. The CDR3 covers 14 residues.